These 3 T cell receptor beta chains share one sample of origin, sequenced in a study of spatial heterogeneity in lung cancer. General observations from the study: Intratumoral expanded alpha and beta TCR counts were found to track tumor mutation counts.

Indicated time point: sample taken at primary tumor resection. The antigens of these receptors remain unknown. TCRdb reprocessed the 5' RACE reads with MiXCR, giving one entry per CDR3 protein. The sample holds about 28,000 distinct CDR3 sequences, 7% to 7.5% seen once. The material sequenced was lung tumor tissue, taken at surgery. These receptors came from a male donor with early-stage non-small cell lung cancer.

This clonotype was seen ten or more times. The DNA of the CDR3 is TGTGCCACCAGCAGAGATTATGGGTACGAGCAGTACTTC. Its protein is CATSRDYGYEQYF. V and J are TRBV15 and TRBJ2-7; D not certain. CDR1 and CDR2 (germline): LNHNV, YYDKDF (reference sequence). This CDR3 is 13 amino acids long. The V and J ends lost 0 bases and 4 bases respectively, with 7 bases between them.

There are many counts of this clonotype. V is TRBV6-2 or TRBV6-3 and J is TRBJ2-4; possibly TRBD2 for D (5 bases). CDR1 MNHEY and CDR2 SVGEGT come from the germline V gene. The V and J ends lost 7 bases and 7 bases respectively, with 14 bases between them. CDR3 length equals 13 residues. The CDR3 DNA sequence: TGTGCCAGCACCTTGGACTCCCTTAACATTCAGTACTTC. It translates to CASTLDSLNIQYF.

This clonotype was picked up many times. J is TRBJ2-3 and V is TRBV5-1; D gene unclear. The CDR3 is 14 amino acids. V gave up 0 bases and J gave up 5 bases, with 10 bases separating them. CDR1 SGHRS and CDR2 YFSETQ come from the germline V gene. CDR3 nucleotide sequence: TGCGCCAGCAGCTTGGAATCCCCTGGAGATACGCAGTATTTT. It encodes CASSLESPGDTQYF.